The 27 T cell receptor beta chains presented below share a single source sample, sequenced in a study of immune evolution from preneoplasia to lung adenocarcinoma. Libraries were prepared by immunoSEQ multiplex PCR; TCRdb keeps only in-frame clonotypes and omits some of them. The table includes 9,200 or so clones, roughly 80% detected once. Sequencing was carried out using FFPE minimally invasive lung adenocarcinoma tissue. All receptors come from an older donor with lung adenocarcinoma.

This clone has a handful of counts. The CDR3 coding sequence is TGTGCCAGCAGTCACAGCGGGGGAGTCACAGATACGCAGTATTTT. Its translation: CASSHSGGVTDTQYF. V is TRBV7-3 and J is TRBJ2-3, with 8 nucleotides matching TRBD2. The CDR3 consists of 15 residues. Germline-derived CDR1 and CDR2 are SGHTA and FQGTGA. V was pared by 6 bases and J by 2 bases, with 7 bases of the junction left unmatched.

The chain joins TRBV30 to TRBJ2-7; D is perhaps TRBD2 (5 bases). V dropped 0 bases and J dropped 9 bases, with 9 bases sitting between them. CDR3 length: 11 amino acids. Germline CDR1 GTSNPN, CDR2 SVGIG (reference sequence). The CDR3 DNA reads TGTGCCTGGAGTGTTCGGGAAGCGCAGTACTTC. Residues: CAWSVREAQYF.

The gene calls are TRBV6-5 and TRBJ2-1; the D gene is possibly TRBD1 (5 bases). Per germline, CDR1 MNHEY and CDR2 SVGAGI. This CDR3 is 15 amino acids long. V was pared by 6 bases and J by 3 bases, with 15 bases between. The CDR3 spells CASRRDSIIYNEQFF. DNA of the CDR3: TGTGCCAGCAGACGCGACAGTATAATCTACAATGAGCAGTTCTTC.

This clone has just a few counts. The chain is built from TRBV10-3 and TRBJ1-2; D unclear. The CDR3 is 11 residues long. The V gene lost 3 bases and the J gene lost 8 bases, with 7 bases spanning the gap. Germline CDR1 reads ENHRY; CDR2 reads SYGVKD. As DNA, the CDR3 is TGTGCCATCAGTGACAACTGGGGCTACACCTTC. The encoded protein is CAISDNWGYTF.

The genes are TRBV10-3 and TRBJ1-1; no clear D. CDR1 and CDR2 from the germline V gene are ENHRY and SYGVKD. The CDR3 runs to 13 residues. Trimming pared 11 bases from V and 0 bases from J, leaving 13 bases between. The CDR3 spells CASTEILNTEAFF. For the CDR3, the DNA is TGTGCCTCGACGGAAATCCTGAACACTGAAGCTTTCTTT.

The V gene is TRBV11-2, the J gene TRBJ2-1, with TRBD1 identical over 10 bases. The CDR3 is 15 residues long. Germline-derived CDR1 and CDR2 are SGHAT and FQNNGV. V shed 3 bases, J shed 8 bases, and the junction held 7 bases outside the gene matches. The CDR3 DNA follows: TGTGCCAGCAGCTTCTCGGGACAGGGGAGGGATGAGCAGTTCTTC. Translated: CASSFSGQGRDEQFF.

The chain has TRBV14 and TRBJ2-7; D not certain. The CDR3 is made up of 12 amino acids. V lost 3 bases and J lost 2, with 5 bases in between. Germline V lookup: CDR1 SGHDN, CDR2 FVKESK. Here the CDR3 DNA reads TGTGCCAGCAGCCAGGGGACCTACGAGCAGTACTTC. It encodes CASSQGTYEQYF.

The chain employs TRBV19 and TRBJ1-5, with a weak D call TRBD1 (6 bases). This CDR3 is 15 amino acids long. Germline CDR1 and CDR2: LNHDA and SQIVND (reference sequence). Trimming removed 4 bases at V and 7 bases at J, with 17 bases between. In DNA, the CDR3 is TGTGCCAGTAGTAGCGGTGGGGGGCTGGGGCAGCCCCAGCATTTT. This gives the protein CASSSGGGLGQPQHF.

The chain links TRBV10-3 to TRBJ1-1, with D perhaps matching TRBD1 (5 bases). This CDR3 spans 14 amino acids. Per the germline V gene, CDR1 is ENHRY and CDR2 is SYGVKD. Deletions cut 4 bases from V and 3 bases from J, with 12 bases between. CDR3 coding DNA: TGTGCCATCAGTGGAAGGGGACGGGACACTGAAGCTTTCTTT. This codes for CAISGRGRDTEAFF.

V usage is TRBV28 and J usage is TRBJ2-1; 11 bases align to TRBD2. The V gene's germline CDR1 is MDHEN and CDR2 SYDVKM. The CDR3 covers 15 residues. Trimming cost V 2 bases and J 10 bases; bases outside gene matches: 7. CDR3 nucleotide sequence: TGTGCCAGCAGTTTACCCGGGACTAGCGGTGAGGAGCAGTTCTTC. Protein sequence: CASSLPGTSGEEQFF.

The rearrangement uses TRBV19 and TRBJ2-6; D is uncertain. Trimming took off 3 bases at V and 4 bases at J, with 7 bases between the two ends. Germline-derived CDR1 and CDR2 are LNHDA and SQIVND (reference sequence). The CDR3 is 14 residues long. The CDR3 DNA sequence: TGTGCCAGTAGTATGGGTGGCGGGGCCAACGTCCTGACTTTC. It codes for CASSMGGGANVLTF.

This clone came up a few times. V is TRBV4-1 and J is TRBJ1-1; D might be TRBD1 (5 bases). The CDR3 length is 18 residues. The germline gives CDR1 MGHRA, CDR2 YSYEKL. V was cut by 0 bases and J by 6 bases, with 23 bases left in between. Here the CDR3 reads CASSQERGKGEAFAEAFF. The DNA for the CDR3 is TGCGCCAGCAGCCAAGAAAGGGGAAAGGGTGAGGCCTTCGCTGAAGCTTTCTTT.

The chain combines TRBV19 with TRBJ1-1; D not resolved. The CDR3 covers 13 residues. Germline-derived CDR1 and CDR2 are LNHDA and SQIVND (reference sequence). Trimming took off 7 bases at V and 9 bases at J, with 18 bases between the two ends. The CDR3 sequence is CASTPTKGEQAFF. The CDR3, as DNA: TGTGCCAGTACCCCGACCAAAGGTGAGCAAGCTTTCTTT. Variable domain in full (rest from reference TRBV19 and TRBJ1-1): DGGITQSPKYLFRKEGQNVTLSCEQNLNHDAMYWYRQDPGQGLRLIYYSQIVNDFQKGDIAEGYSVSREKKESFPLTVTSAQKNPTAFYLCASTPTKGEQAFFGQGTRLTVV.

The genes are TRBV9 and TRBJ1-4, with D unresolved. Germline values: CDR1 SGDLS, CDR2 YYNGEE. The CDR3 loop spans 14 amino acids. V lost 0 bases and J 4 bases, leaving 7 bases between the germline ends. The CDR3 coding sequence is TGTGCCAGCAGCGTAGGGGTGAATAATGAAAAACTGTTTTTT. As protein: CASSVGVNNEKLFF.

The chain joins TRBV12-5 to TRBJ2-2; the D gene is possibly TRBD1 (5 bases). The CDR3 runs to 13 residues. Trimming stripped 4 bases from V and 5 bases from J, with 8 bases between. Germline values: CDR1 LGHNT, CDR2 FRNRAP. Here the CDR3 DNA reads TGTGCTAGTGGTTCAGGGTTAACCGGGGAGCTGTTTTTT. Translating it yields CASGSGLTGELFF.

Concerning this clone: One end of the junction does not line up with germline, which may come from a read error. The V gene is TRBV2, the J gene TRBJ2-2, with 11 bases lining up with TRBD2. CDR1 is SNHLY and CDR2 is FYNNEI in the germline V gene. This CDR3 spans 15 amino acids. CDR3 nucleotides: TGTGCCAGCAGGGAAGGGACTAGCGGTTTCGGGGAGCTGTTTTTT. Its protein product is CASREGTSGFGELFF.

J is TRBJ1-3 and V is TRBV6-6, with D unclear. Trimming left V 10 bases short and J 1 base short, with 14 bases between. CDR1 is MNHNY, CDR2 SVGAGI, per germline (reference sequence). The CDR3 consists of 14 residues. DNA of the CDR3: TGTGCCACCCGCCCGGGGATATCTGGAAACACCATATATTTT. Its translation is CATRPGISGNTIYF.

This chain connects TRBV28 to TRBJ1-1, with D unclear. V lost 8 bases and J 0 bases, leaving 10 bases between the germline ends. The CDR3 has 13 amino acids. From germline, CDR1 is MDHEN and CDR2 SYDVKM. As DNA, the CDR3 is TGTGCCAGCCGTGTGAGGATGAACACTGAAGCTTTCTTT. Protein: CASRVRMNTEAFF.

J is TRBJ2-4 and V is TRBV30, with a tentative D call TRBD2 (5 bases). Germline V CDR1 and CDR2: GTSNPN, SVGIG (reference sequence). V lost 1 base and J lost 0, with 10 bases in between. The CDR3 is 15 residues long. The CDR3 bases are TGTGCCTGGAGTGCACGCGGGCTAGCCAAAAACATTCAGTACTTC. It encodes CAWSARGLAKNIQYF.

The chain employs TRBV30 and TRBJ1-2; D gene unclear. The CDR3 spans 13 residues. Germline-derived CDR1 and CDR2 are GTSNPN and SVGIG (reference sequence). The V gene lost 2 bases and the J gene lost 4 bases, with 11 bases spanning the gap. CDR3 DNA sequence: TGTGCCTGGAGTAGGGTCGGCTTCTATGGCTACACCTTC. It translates to CAWSRVGFYGYTF.

As DNA, the CDR3 is TGTGCCAGCGCGGGACTAGCCGGTGGTGAGCAGTACTTC. It yields the protein CASAGLAGGEQYF. J is TRBJ2-7 and V is TRBV25-1, with 9 bases matching TRBD2. Germline assignment: CDR1 MGHDK and CDR2 SYGVNS. There are 13 residues in the CDR3. J was trimmed by 7 bases and V by 8 bases; bases with no gene match: 9.

The V and J genes are TRBV19 and TRBJ1-5; TRBD1 is a possible D gene (6 bases). CDR3 length: 14 residues. In germline, CDR1 is LNHDA, CDR2 SQIVND (reference sequence). V was trimmed by 7 bases and J by 4 bases, leaving 14 bases between them. The CDR3 DNA sequence: TGTGCCAGTACGTCAGGGGAGCGGAATCAGCCCCAGCATTTT. Translation: CASTSGERNQPQHF.

The J gene is TRBJ2-7, the V gene TRBV11-1, with D perhaps TRBD1 (7 bases). The germline CDR1 and CDR2 sequences are SGHAT and FQDESV (reference sequence). The CDR3 has 16 amino acids. The V end lost 5 bases, the J end lost 1 base, and 18 bases lay between the germline ends. Written as DNA, the CDR3 is TGTGCCAGCAGCCCCAGGGGGGATTTCGGGTCCTACGAGCAGTACTTC. Residues: CASSPRGDFGSYEQYF.

This chain links TRBV29-1 with TRBJ1-1; D is uncertain. This CDR3 is built from 14 residues. Per the germline V gene, CDR1 is SQVTM and CDR2 is ANQGSEA. V lost 5 bases and J lost 1, with 14 bases in between. CDR3 protein: CSVQVQSGNTEAFF. CDR3 coding DNA: TGCAGCGTTCAGGTCCAATCCGGGAACACTGAAGCTTTCTTT. The full variable domain, with the rest looked up from reference TRBV29-1 and TRBJ1-1, is SAVISQKPSRDICQRGTSLTIQCQVDSQVTMMFWYRQQPGQSLTLIATANQGSEATYESGFVIDKFPISRPNLTFSTLTVSNMSPEDSSIYLCSVQVQSGNTEAFFGQGTRLTVV.

CDR3 nucleotides: TGTGCCAGCAGCTCCCATATAAAAAGCGAGCTGTTTTTT. This gives the protein CASSSHIKSELFF. V usage is TRBV11-1 and J usage is TRBJ2-2, with D unclear. Germline-derived CDR1 and CDR2 are SGHAT and FQDESV (reference sequence). Trimming pared 4 bases from V and 11 bases from J, leaving 14 bases between. The CDR3 has 13 amino acids.

The rearrangement links TRBV2 to TRBJ2-7; perhaps TRBD1 as D (6 bases). CDR1 is SNHLY, CDR2 FYNNEI, per germline. V lost 2 bases and J 0 bases, leaving 8 bases between the germline ends. The CDR3 runs to 14 residues. CDR3 loop: CASSEQGSSYEQYF. In DNA, the CDR3 is TGTGCCAGCAGTGAACAGGGGAGCTCCTACGAGCAGTACTTC.

There are a few counts of this clone. The chain is built from TRBV9 and TRBJ1-4; 11 bases are a match to TRBD1. Germline assignment: CDR1 SGDLS and CDR2 YYNGEE. V shed 4 bases, J shed 3 bases, and the junction held 11 bases outside the gene matches. The CDR3 contains 18 residues. The CDR3 DNA reads TGTGCCAGCAGCCCCCGGACAGGGGGCCGTCAGGCTAATGAAAAACTGTTTTTT. Residues: CASSPRTGGRQANEKLFF.